One and the same sample provided the 7 T cell receptor beta chains below, sequenced in a study of blood T cell repertoires in COVID-19. TCRdb's copy holds only in-frame clones and misses some; the assay was immunoSEQ multiplex PCR. Among roughly 220,000 clones, around 80% were seen once, and the ten largest hold about 20%. Sequenced sample: peripheral blood. All receptors come from a man between 25 and 39 years old with active or convalescent COVID-19.

The V call is TRBV5-1, the J call TRBJ2-3, with unresolved D. Per germline, CDR1 SGHRS and CDR2 YFSETQ. This CDR3 is built from 15 residues. The V and J ends lost 0 bases and 4 bases respectively, with 12 bases between them. The chain's CDR3 is CASSLGTKWADTQYF. CDR3 nucleotides: TGCGCCAGCAGCTTGGGTACTAAGTGGGCAGATACGCAGTATTTT.

The gene calls are TRBV7-2 and TRBJ1-6, with 7 bases aligning to TRBD1. The germline gives CDR1 SGHTA, CDR2 FQGNSA. V was clipped by 4 bases and J by 7 bases; unmatched bases: 7. The CDR3 runs to 15 residues. The CDR3 nucleotides are TGTGCCAGCAGCTCGTCCGGGACAGTCAATTCACCCCTCCACTTT. Its protein is CASSSSGTVNSPLHF.

The chain carries TRBV9 and TRBJ1-3; 7 bases map to TRBD1. CDR1 is SGDLS, CDR2 YYNGEE, per germline. The CDR3 is 14 amino acids. The V segment lost 4 bases and the J segment 4 bases; nucleotides outside the gene matches: 5. The CDR3 nucleotides read TGTGCCAGCAGCCCTACAGGGGCGGGAAACACCATATATTTT. It is translated as CASSPTGAGNTIYF.

V gene TRBV27 combines with J gene TRBJ2-1, with D unclear. CDR1 is MNHEY, CDR2 SMNVEV, per germline (reference sequence). The CDR3 is 12 amino acids. V lost 6 bases to trimming and J lost 9 bases, with 12 bases between them. DNA of the CDR3: TGTGCCAGCAGCCCTACGCGGAGTGAGCAGTTCTTC. Protein sequence: CASSPTRSEQFF.

Only a few counts were recorded for this clone. The chain couples TRBV7-9 to TRBJ1-6, with unresolved D. The V end lost 4 bases, the J end lost 5 bases, and 12 bases lay between the germline ends. The CDR3 is 15 residues long. Germline CDR1 SEHNR, CDR2 FQNEAQ (reference sequence). The CDR3 DNA reads as TGTGCCAGCAGCTCCTTCCGGGTGGATAATTCACCCCTCCACTTT. It encodes CASSSFRVDNSPLHF.

The chain has TRBV27 and TRBJ2-7; D ambiguous. Trimming left V 7 bases short and J 3 bases short, with 4 bases between. The CDR3 spans 10 residues. CDR1 is MNHEY, CDR2 SMNVEV, per germline (reference sequence). The DNA for the CDR3 is TGTGCCAGCACCAACTACGAGCAGTACTTC. Translation gives CASTNYEQYF.

The J gene is TRBJ1-2, the V gene TRBV19; 10 nucleotides match TRBD1. Germline V gene sequence: CDR1 LNHDA, CDR2 SQIVND (reference sequence). The CDR3 has 16 amino acids. The V and J ends lost 7 bases and 0 bases, in that order; junction bases with no gene match: 8. The CDR3 sequence: CASKGPGQGTNYGYTF. CDR3 bases: TGTGCCAGTAAGGGGCCGGGACAGGGGACTAACTATGGCTACACCTTC.